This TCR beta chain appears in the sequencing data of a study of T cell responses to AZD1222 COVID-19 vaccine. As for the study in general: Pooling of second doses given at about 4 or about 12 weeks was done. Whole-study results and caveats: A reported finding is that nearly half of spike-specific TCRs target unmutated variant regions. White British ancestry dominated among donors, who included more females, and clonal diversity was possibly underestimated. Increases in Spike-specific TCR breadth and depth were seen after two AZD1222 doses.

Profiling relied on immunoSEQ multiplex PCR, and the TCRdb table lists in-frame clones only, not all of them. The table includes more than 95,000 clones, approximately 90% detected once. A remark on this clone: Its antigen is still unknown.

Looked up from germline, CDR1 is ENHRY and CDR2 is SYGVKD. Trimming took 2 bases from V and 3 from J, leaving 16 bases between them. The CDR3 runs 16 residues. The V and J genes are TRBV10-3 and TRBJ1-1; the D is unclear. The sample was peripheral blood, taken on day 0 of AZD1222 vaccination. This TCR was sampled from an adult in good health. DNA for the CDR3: TGTGCCATCAGTGAGAGAAACTGGTATGGGGACACTGAAGCTTTCTTT. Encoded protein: CAISERNWYGDTEAFF.